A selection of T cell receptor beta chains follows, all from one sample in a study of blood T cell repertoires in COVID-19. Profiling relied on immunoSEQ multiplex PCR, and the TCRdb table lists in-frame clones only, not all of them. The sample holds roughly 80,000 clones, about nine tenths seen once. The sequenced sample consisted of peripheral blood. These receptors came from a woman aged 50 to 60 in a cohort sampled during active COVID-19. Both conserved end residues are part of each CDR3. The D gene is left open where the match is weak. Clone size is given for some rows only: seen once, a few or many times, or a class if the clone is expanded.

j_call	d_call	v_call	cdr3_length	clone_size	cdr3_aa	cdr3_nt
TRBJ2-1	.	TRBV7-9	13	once	CASSLSPRDEQFF	TGTGCCAGCAGCTTGTCCCCGAGGGATGAGCAGTTCTTC
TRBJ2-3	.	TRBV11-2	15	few	CASRQGRFSTDTQYF	TGTGCCAGCAGACAGGGACGATTTAGCACAGATACGCAGTATTTT
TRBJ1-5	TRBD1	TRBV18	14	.	CASSLGTGNQPQHF	TGTGCCAGCTCCTTAGGGACAGGGAATCAGCCCCAGCATTTT
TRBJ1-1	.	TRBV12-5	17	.	CASGLDRRPNMNTEAFF	TGTGCTAGTGGACTCGACAGGAGACCTAACATGAACACTGAAGCTTTCTTT
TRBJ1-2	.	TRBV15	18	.	CATSRDRGTHRTNYGYTF	TGTGCCACCAGCAGAGATCGGGGTACCCATCGTACTAACTATGGCTACACCTTC
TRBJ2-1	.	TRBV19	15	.	CASSIGGPLNNEQFF	TGTGCCAGTAGTATTGGTGGGCCTCTTAACAATGAGCAGTTCTTC
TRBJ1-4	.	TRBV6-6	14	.	CASSPGWGGEKLFF	TGTGCCAGCAGCCCTGGGTGGGGGGGTGAAAAACTGTTTTTT
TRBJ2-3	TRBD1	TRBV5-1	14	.	CASSPGTGEFRQYF	TGCGCCAGCAGTCCGGGGACAGGAGAATTTAGGCAGTATTTT
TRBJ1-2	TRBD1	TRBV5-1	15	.	CASSSILGGDYGYTF	TGCGCCAGCAGCTCAATATTAGGGGGCGACTATGGCTACACCTTC
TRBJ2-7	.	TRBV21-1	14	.	CASSFEREGREQYF	TGTGCCAGCAGCTTCGAGCGGGAGGGCCGCGAGCAGTACTTC
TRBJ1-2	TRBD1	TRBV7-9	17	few	CASSPLSRDRSLYGYTF	TGTGCCAGCAGCCCCTTAAGCCGGGACAGATCACTTTATGGCTACACCTTC
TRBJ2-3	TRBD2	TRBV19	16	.	CATSEGLGVGADTQYF	TGTGCCACCTCGGAGGGACTAGGAGTTGGCGCAGATACGCAGTATTTT
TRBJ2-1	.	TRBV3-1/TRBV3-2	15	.	CASSQEGAAYNEQFF	TGTGCCAGCAGCCAAGAGGGTGCAGCGTACAATGAGCAGTTCTTC
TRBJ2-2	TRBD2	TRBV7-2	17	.	CASSLGGSSGMAGELFF	TGTGCCAGCAGCTTAGGGGGCTCTAGCGGGATGGCTGGGGAGCTGTTTTTT
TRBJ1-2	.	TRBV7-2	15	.	CASSLGVGQPYGYTF	TGTGCCAGCAGCTTAGGGGTAGGACAGCCCTATGGCTACACCTTC
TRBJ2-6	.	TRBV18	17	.	CASSPISGAHGANVLTF	TGTGCCAGCTCACCGATCTCAGGGGCTCATGGGGCCAACGTCCTGACTTTC
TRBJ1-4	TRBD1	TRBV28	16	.	CASSSLRQGGNEKLFF	TGTGCCAGCAGTTCATTACGACAGGGCGGAAATGAAAAACTGTTTTTT
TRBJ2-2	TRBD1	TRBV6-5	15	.	CASRPDRGLGGELFF	TGTGCCAGCAGACCGGACAGGGGGCTCGGCGGGGAGCTGTTTTTT
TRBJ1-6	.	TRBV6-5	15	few	CASRQGEGTYSPLHF	TGTGCCAGCAGGCAGGGTGAAGGGACTTATTCACCCCTCCACTTT
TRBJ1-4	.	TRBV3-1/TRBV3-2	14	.	CASSQGATNEKLFF	TGTGCCAGCAGCCAGGGAGCAACTAATGAAAAACTGTTTTTT
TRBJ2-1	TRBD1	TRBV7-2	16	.	CASSLVSGQVGNEQFF	TGTGCCAGCAGCTTAGTCTCGGGACAGGTGGGGAATGAGCAGTTCTTC
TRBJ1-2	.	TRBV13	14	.	CASSFGGGANGYTF	TGTGCCAGCAGCTTCGGAGGAGGGGCAAATGGCTACACCTTC
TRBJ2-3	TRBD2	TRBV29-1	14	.	CSVDFLAATDTQYF	TGCAGCGTTGATTTCCTAGCGGCCACAGATACGCAGTATTTT
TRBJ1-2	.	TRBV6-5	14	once	CAGYPKQEFDGYTF	TGTGCCGGCTATCCAAAACAGGAATTCGATGGCTACACCTTC
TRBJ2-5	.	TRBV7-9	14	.	CASSLRQFRETQYF	TGTGCCAGCAGCTTGAGACAGTTCCGGGAGACCCAGTACTTC
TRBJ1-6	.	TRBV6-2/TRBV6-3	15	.	CASSYEPGNNSPLHF	TGTGCCAGCAGTTACGAGCCAGGGAATAATTCACCCCTCCACTTT
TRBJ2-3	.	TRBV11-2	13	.	CASSLEHSGTQYF	TGTGCCAGCAGCTTAGAACACTCCGGGACGCAGTATTTT
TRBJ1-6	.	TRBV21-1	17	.	CASSNRYRVGNNSPLHF	TGTGCCAGCAGCAATAGGTACAGGGTGGGGAATAATTCACCCCTCCACTTT
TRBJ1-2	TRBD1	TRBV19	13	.	CASRRDRDYGYTF	TGTGCCAGTAGACGGGACAGGGACTATGGCTACACCTTC
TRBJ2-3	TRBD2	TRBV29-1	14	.	CSVEGGRGTDTQYF	TGCAGCGTTGAAGGCGGGAGAGGCACAGATACGCAGTATTTT
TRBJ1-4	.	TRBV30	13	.	CAVGRGAEEKLFF	TGTGCCGTTGGACGGGGGGCGGAGGAAAAACTGTTTTTT
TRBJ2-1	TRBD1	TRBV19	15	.	CASNIGDRGPNEQFF	TGTGCCAGTAATATAGGGGACAGGGGGCCAAATGAGCAGTTCTTC
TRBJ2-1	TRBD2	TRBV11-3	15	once	CASSFLAGGGNEQFF	TGTGCCAGCAGCTTTTTGGCGGGAGGGGGCAATGAGCAGTTCTTC
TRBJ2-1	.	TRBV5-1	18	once	CASSLAVTRQGGEYEQFF	TGCGCCAGCAGCTTGGCCGTCACGAGGCAGGGGGGAGAATATGAGCAGTTCTTC
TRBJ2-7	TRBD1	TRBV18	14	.	CASSPGQGTNEQYF	TGTGCCAGCTCCCCGGGACAGGGCACCAACGAGCAGTACTTC
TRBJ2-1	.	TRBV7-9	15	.	CASSRPGLPSGEQFF	TGTGCCAGCAGCAGACCGGGACTCCCTTCGGGGGAGCAGTTCTTC
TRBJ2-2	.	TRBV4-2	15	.	CASSQEAQNTGELFF	TGTGCCAGCAGCCAAGAAGCGCAGAACACCGGGGAGCTGTTTTTT
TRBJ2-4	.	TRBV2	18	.	CASSEQGLNLGAKNIQYF	TGTGCCAGCAGTGAACAGGGGTTAAATCTAGGGGCCAAAAACATTCAGTACTTC
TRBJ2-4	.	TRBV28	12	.	CASSFAEAIQYF	TGTGCCAGCAGTTTTGCGGAAGCGATTCAGTACTTC
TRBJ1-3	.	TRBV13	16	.	CASSFGRPPSGNTIYF	TGTGCCAGCAGCTTCGGCAGGCCTCCCTCTGGAAACACCATATATTTT
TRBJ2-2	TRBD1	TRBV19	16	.	CASTPPGQGNTGELFF	TGTGCCAGTACCCCCCCGGGACAGGGTAACACCGGGGAGCTGTTTTTT
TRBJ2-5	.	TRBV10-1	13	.	CASSESGVGTQYF	TGCGCCAGCAGTGAGTCAGGGGTAGGGACCCAGTACTTC
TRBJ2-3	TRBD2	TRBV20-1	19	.	CSASGGRRTSGGWLDTQYF	TGCAGTGCCAGTGGGGGAAGGAGGACTAGCGGGGGTTGGCTAGATACGCAGTATTTT
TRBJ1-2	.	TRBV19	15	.	CASSISSAGMGGYTF	TGTGCCAGTAGTATCTCCTCGGCAGGGATGGGTGGCTACACCTTC
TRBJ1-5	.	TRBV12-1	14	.	CASSFGLGDQPQHF	TGTGCCAGCAGCTTTGGGTTAGGGGATCAGCCCCAGCATTTT
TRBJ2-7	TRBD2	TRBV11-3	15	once	CASSLWTSGPYEQYF	TGTGCCAGCAGCTTATGGACTAGCGGGCCCTACGAGCAGTACTTC